Below are 3 T cell receptor beta chains sequenced from a single sample in a study of cytomegalovirus exposure and HLA in healthy donors. The primer mix had 60 Vbeta and 13 Jbeta primers. The method was immunoSEQ multiplex PCR; TCRdb's version includes in-frame clones alone and lacks a portion of them. The profile shows around 150,000 clones, around 77% of them singletons. Sequenced material: PBMCs. All receptors come from a woman aged 30 to 39 in good health and CMV-seronegative.

Only one count was recorded for this clone. The rearrangement links TRBV6-5 to TRBJ2-5; D may be TRBD2 (5 bases). CDR1 MNHEY and CDR2 SVGAGI come from the germline V gene. V was cut by 7 bases and J by 5 bases, with 14 bases left in between. The CDR3 has 13 residues. The CDR3 reads CASKGRGLETQYF. DNA for the CDR3: TGTGCCAGCAAAGGTCGGGGTCTGGAGACCCAGTACTTC.

The V call is TRBV6-6, the J call TRBJ1-2; D perhaps matches TRBD1 (6 bases). The CDR3 length is 13 residues. Per the germline V gene, CDR1 is MNHNY and CDR2 is SVGAGI (reference sequence). The germline V and J ends were trimmed by 10 bases and 3 bases, with 15 bases remaining between them. CDR3 amino acids: CATNPGTHYGYTF. The CDR3 DNA sequence: TGTGCCACCAATCCCGGGACACACTATGGCTACACCTTC.

This chain links TRBV5-5 with TRBJ2-3, with D tentatively TRBD1 (5 bases). The V end was cut by 4 bases, the J end by 4 bases, with 13 bases between. Germline V gene sequence: CDR1 SGHKS, CDR2 YYEKEE (reference sequence). This CDR3 has 14 amino acids. CDR3 DNA sequence: TGTGCCAGCAGCCATGGTGGGGCGGCAGATACGCAGTATTTT. It codes for CASSHGGAADTQYF.